The present TCR beta chain was sequenced within a study of Graves' ophthalmopathy and Graves' hyperthyroidism. With V trimmed by 10 bases and J by 4 bases, 9 bases remained unmatched. CDR1 ENHRY and CDR2 SYGVKD come from the germline V gene. This CDR3 is 13 amino acids long. CAS ≥3, NOSPECS ≥4, moderate-to-severe activity and duration under 3 months marked donors with ophthalmopathy. Beta-chain TCR CDR3 regions were amplified from RNA transcripts. HTBI primers primed a first-round RT-PCR, and a second-round multiplex PCR followed. TCRdb reanalysed the multiplex PCR reads using MiXCR and keeps one entry per CDR3 protein. The sample records around 660,000 distinct CDR3 sequences, roughly 39% being singletons. This clonotype has a handful of counts.

The chain joins TRBV10-3 to TRBJ2-7, with 8 bases that match TRBD1. The sample was peripheral blood. This TCR was recovered from an adult man with Graves' ophthalmopathy. The CDR3 reads CATSGTGQYEQYF. The CDR3 nucleotides are TGTGCCACTTCCGGGACAGGACAATACGAGCAGTACTTC.